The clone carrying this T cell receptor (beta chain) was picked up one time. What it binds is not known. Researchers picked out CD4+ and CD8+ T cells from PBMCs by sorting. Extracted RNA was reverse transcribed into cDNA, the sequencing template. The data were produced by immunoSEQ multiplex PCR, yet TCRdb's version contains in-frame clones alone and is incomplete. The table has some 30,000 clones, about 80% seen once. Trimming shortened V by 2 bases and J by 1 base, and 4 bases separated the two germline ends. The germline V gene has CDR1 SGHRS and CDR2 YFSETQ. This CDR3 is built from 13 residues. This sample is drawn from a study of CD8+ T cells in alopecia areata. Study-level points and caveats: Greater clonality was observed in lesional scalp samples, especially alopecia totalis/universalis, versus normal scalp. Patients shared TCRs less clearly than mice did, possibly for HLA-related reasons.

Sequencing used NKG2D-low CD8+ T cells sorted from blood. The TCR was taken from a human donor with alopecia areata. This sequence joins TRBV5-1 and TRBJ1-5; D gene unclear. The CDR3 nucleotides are TGCGCCAGCAGCTTCGGGAGCAATCAGCCCCAGCATTTT. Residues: CASSFGSNQPQHF. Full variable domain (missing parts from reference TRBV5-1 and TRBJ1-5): KAGVTQTPRYLIKTRGQQVTLSCSPISGHRSVSWYQQTPGQGLQFLFEYFSETQRNKGNFPGRFSGRQFSNSRSEMNVSTLELGDSALYLCASSFGSNQPQHFGDGTRLSIL.